The 32 T cell receptor beta chains below all came from one sample that was sequenced in a study of OX40 agonist ivuxolimab in advanced cancers. Data came from immunoSEQ multiplex PCR; TCRdb stores just in-frame clones and leaves some out. Of 90,000 to 120,000 clones detected, less than 95% appear once; the ten largest clones hold about 0.29%. The source material was CD4+ or CD8+ T cells sorted from blood, sampled in a trial of the OX40 agonist ivuxolimab. Receptors originate from an adult with an advanced solid tumor such as melanoma, head and neck, liver or kidney cancer.

The V gene is TRBV4-2, the J gene TRBJ2-7, with 11 bases aligning to TRBD2. The CDR3 sequence is 16 residues long. Germline lookup yields CDR1 LGHNA and CDR2 YNFKEQ. After removal of 0 bases from V and 6 bases from J, the junction contained 7 bases not matched to a gene. CDR3 amino acids: CASSQDLAGGRFEQYF. The CDR3 DNA sequence: TGTGCCAGCAGCCAAGATTTAGCGGGAGGGCGCTTCGAGCAGTACTTC.

The V gene is TRBV7-9, the J gene TRBJ2-5, with D perhaps TRBD1 (6 bases). Trimming left V 5 bases short and J 2 bases short, with 12 bases between. CDR1 SEHNR and CDR2 FQNEAQ come from the germline V gene (reference sequence). The CDR3 loop spans 14 amino acids. CDR3 DNA: TGTGCCAGCAGCCTACAGGGTGGACAAGAGACCCAGTACTTC. Its protein product is CASSLQGGQETQYF.

The chain couples TRBV27 to TRBJ2-1, with D perhaps assigned TRBD1 or TRBD2 (5 bases each). V shed 7 bases and J shed 10 bases, with 17 bases lying between them. The CDR3 runs 13 residues. The germline V gene encodes CDR1 MNHEY and CDR2 SMNVEV (reference sequence). The CDR3 protein is CASTSWVWGEQFF. As DNA, the CDR3 is TGTGCCAGCACCTCATGGGTTTGGGGGGAGCAGTTCTTC.

The chain recombines TRBV11-2 with TRBJ2-7; maybe TRBD2 (6 bases). V was pared by 5 bases and J by 0 bases, with 14 bases between. The germline V gene has CDR1 SGHAT and CDR2 FQNNGV. This CDR3 is built from 15 residues. CDR3 coding DNA: TGTGCCAGCAGCCGTGGTAGCGGAAGCTCCTACGAGCAGTACTTC. Amino acids: CASSRGSGSSYEQYF.

V and J are TRBV5-4 and TRBJ1-3; D ambiguous. The V end lost 4 bases, the J end lost 0 bases, and 11 bases lay between the germline ends. Germline loops: CDR1 SGHNT, CDR2 YYREEE (reference sequence). The CDR3 runs to 15 residues. CDR3 loop: CASSQRVGSGNTIYF. As DNA, the CDR3 is TGTGCCAGCAGCCAACGGGTAGGCTCTGGAAACACCATATATTTT.

The J gene is TRBJ2-3, the V gene TRBV7-2; D gene ambiguous. This CDR3 contains 12 residues. Germline assignment: CDR1 SGHTA and CDR2 FQGNSA. The V gene lost 3 bases and the J gene lost 10 bases, with 11 bases spanning the gap. This CDR3 is CASSFTPDAQYF. The CDR3 DNA is TGTGCCAGCAGCTTCACCCCGGACGCGCAGTATTTT.

The chain joins TRBV7-3 to TRBJ1-1; D gene uncertain. This CDR3 region has 13 residues. Germline CDR1 SGHTA, CDR2 FQGTGA. V was trimmed by 5 bases and J by 2 bases, leaving 9 bases between them. CDR3 sequence (DNA): TGTGCCAGCAGCACACAGAGTAACACTGAAGCTTTCTTT. Amino acids: CASSTQSNTEAFF.

This chain joins TRBV4-2 and TRBJ1-1; D gene uncertain. Germline lookup yields CDR1 LGHNA and CDR2 YNFKEQ. V was clipped by 0 bases and J by 3 bases, with 11 bases between them. CDR3 length: 15 residues. The CDR3 loop reads CASSQEPGSDTEAFF. CDR3 in DNA: TGTGCCAGCAGCCAAGAACCCGGGAGCGACACTGAAGCTTTCTTT.

This sequence joins TRBV4-3 and TRBJ2-1; the match to TRBD2 covers 8 bases. V gave up 1 base and J gave up 7 bases; unmatched junction bases: 9. Per the germline V gene, CDR1 is LGHNA and CDR2 is YSLEER. The CDR3 extends over 16 amino acids. As DNA, the CDR3 is TGCGCCAGCAGCCAAGGGGCGGGAGGATTGGGGAATGAGCAGTTCTTC. Protein product: CASSQGAGGLGNEQFF.

This chain uses TRBV27 with TRBJ2-1, with TRBD2 matching 7 bases. With V trimmed by 3 bases and J by 3 bases, 2 bases remained unmatched. Germline V gene data show CDR1 as MNHEY and CDR2 as SMNVEV (reference sequence). This CDR3 has 14 residues. The CDR3 DNA reads as TGTGCCAGCAGTTTGGCTAGCGGCTACAATGAGCAGTTCTTC. It codes for CASSLASGYNEQFF.

Only one count was recorded for this clone. The gene calls are TRBV10-2 and TRBJ1-5, with D uncertain. Trimming took 3 bases from V and 7 from J, leaving 10 bases between them. Germline V CDR1 and CDR2: WSHSY, SAAADI. The CDR3 contains 13 residues. The CDR3 region is CASSEGYGQPQHF. As DNA, the CDR3 is TGCGCCAGCAGTGAAGGCTATGGGCAGCCCCAGCATTTT.

The V call is TRBV5-6, the J call TRBJ2-5; D is ambiguous. CDR1 and CDR2 from the germline V gene are SGHDT and YYEEEE. Trimming removed 4 bases from V and 5 bases from J, with 12 bases in between. This CDR3 is built from 13 residues. The CDR3 sequence: CASSHRVRETQYF. For the CDR3, the DNA is TGTGCCAGCAGCCACCGGGTGAGGGAGACCCAGTACTTC. The complete variable domain, with remaining parts taken from reference TRBV5-6 and TRBJ2-5, reads DAGVTQSPTHLIKTRGQQVTLRCSPKSGHDTVSWYQQALGQGPQFIFQYYEEEERQRGNFPDRFSGHQFPNYSSELNVNALLLGDSALYLCASSHRVRETQYFGPGTRLLVL.

V usage is TRBV18 and J usage is TRBJ1-4; no definite D call. CDR3 size: 17 residues. V was shortened by 1 base and J by 5 bases, with 17 bases between the two germline ends. Germline loops: CDR1 KGHSH, CDR2 LQKENI. CDR3 DNA: TGTGCCAGCTCACCACAGACATCCTCCACAGCAAATGAAAAACTGTTTTTT. This sequence encodes CASSPQTSSTANEKLFF.

CDR3 bases: TGTGCCAGCAGTTCCGGGCCCTCCTACGAGCAGTACTTC. Translating gives CASSSGPSYEQYF. This rearrangement joins TRBV6-6 to TRBJ2-7; the D is unclear. The V end was cut by 4 bases, the J end by 0 bases, with 7 bases between. The CDR3 totals 13 residues. Germline V gives CDR1 MNHNY, CDR2 SVGAGI (reference sequence).

Only a few counts were recorded for this clone. This chain links TRBV6-1 with TRBJ2-5; D is undetermined. The CDR3 is 15 residues long. The germline V and J ends were trimmed by 6 bases and 0 bases, with 14 bases remaining between them. Germline V gene data show CDR1 as MNHNS and CDR2 as SASEGT. For the CDR3, the DNA is TGTGCCAGCAGATCCTATGTGGGGAACCAAGAGACCCAGTACTTC. Residues: CASRSYVGNQETQYF.

This chain joins TRBV7-3 and TRBJ2-1; 10 positions agree with TRBD1. The V segment lost 2 bases and the J segment 4 bases; nucleotides outside the gene matches: 5. Germline V gene data show CDR1 as SGHTA and CDR2 as FQGTGA. CDR3 length equals 16 residues. The CDR3: CASSLSGTGAYNEQFF. The DNA of the CDR3 is TGTGCCAGCAGCTTATCTGGGACAGGGGCGTACAATGAGCAGTTCTTC.

This rearrangement joins TRBV5-1 to TRBJ2-5; D gene ambiguous. Trimming removed 0 bases from V and 4 bases from J, with 4 bases in between. This CDR3 region has 12 residues. Germline values: CDR1 SGHRS, CDR2 YFSETQ. CDR3 loop: CASSLEGETQYF. The DNA for the CDR3 is TGCGCCAGCAGCTTGGAAGGAGAGACCCAGTACTTC. The entire variable domain, with the rest obtained from reference TRBV5-1 and TRBJ2-5, is as follows: KAGVTQTPRYLIKTRGQQVTLSCSPISGHRSVSWYQQTPGQGLQFLFEYFSETQRNKGNFPGRFSGRQFSNSRSEMNVSTLELGDSALYLCASSLEGETQYFGPGTRLLVL.

V and J are TRBV11-2 and TRBJ1-1; D might be TRBD1 (6 bases). Deletions cut 0 bases from V and 4 bases from J, with 12 bases between. The CDR3 runs to 15 residues. Germline CDR1 and CDR2: SGHAT and FQNNGV. The CDR3 DNA follows: TGTGCCAGCAGCTTAGAGGACGGAGGGGGCACTGAAGCTTTCTTT. Residues: CASSLEDGGGTEAFF.

This rearrangement joins TRBV28 to TRBJ2-7; D is undetermined. The CDR3 runs 15 residues. The germline V gene has CDR1 MDHEN and CDR2 SYDVKM. Trimming removed 2 bases from V and 0 bases from J, with 11 bases in between. The CDR3, as DNA: TGTGCCAGCAGTTTAAGTAAATATCTCTCCTACGAGCAGTACTTC. Translated: CASSLSKYLSYEQYF.

The gene calls are TRBV18 and TRBJ2-3; D is unclear. The CDR3 spans 16 residues. In germline, CDR1 is KGHSH, CDR2 LQKENI. The V end lost 1 base, the J end lost 0 bases, and 11 bases lay between the germline ends. The CDR3 reads CASSPRPVGSTDTQYF. The CDR3 DNA reads as TGTGCCAGCTCACCACGCCCCGTGGGTAGCACAGATACGCAGTATTTT.

CDR3 loop: CASSQNLQGRVNEQFF. CDR3 in DNA: TGCGCCAGCAGCCAAAACCTACAGGGGCGGGTCAATGAGCAGTTCTTC. The V and J genes are TRBV4-3 and TRBJ2-1, with 7 bases matching TRBD1. CDR1 and CDR2 (germline): LGHNA, YSLEER. This CDR3 spans 16 amino acids. Trimming cost V 2 bases and J 6 bases; bases outside gene matches: 10.

The chain has TRBV7-7 and TRBJ2-1; 8 nucleotides agree with TRBD2. This CDR3 has 13 amino acids. Trimming at V came to 6 bases and at J to 6 bases, leaving 4 bases not matched to a gene. The germline V gene encodes CDR1 SSHAT and CDR2 FNYEAQ (reference sequence). CDR3 in DNA: TGTGCCAGCAGACGACTAGCGTCCAATGAGCAGTTCTTC. Residues: CASRRLASNEQFF.

V and J are TRBV19 and TRBJ2-2; D is perhaps TRBD1 (5 bases). The CDR3 loop spans 17 amino acids. V gave up 1 base and J gave up 3 bases, with 15 bases separating them. CDR1 and CDR2 from the germline V gene are LNHDA and SQIVND (reference sequence). CDR3 loop: CASSIALDSLYTGELFF. CDR3 DNA sequence: TGTGCCAGTAGTATAGCCCTCGACAGCTTATACACCGGGGAGCTGTTTTTT.

The chain recombines TRBV6-1 with TRBJ2-7, with 9 bases fitting TRBD2. Looked up from germline, CDR1 is MNHNS and CDR2 is SASEGT. Germline trimming cut 3 bases from V and 0 bases from J; bases unmatched to any gene: 12. CDR3 length: 18 residues. The CDR3 is CASSDYPLTSGPSYEQYF. The CDR3 coding sequence is TGTGCCAGCAGTGACTACCCATTGACTAGCGGACCCTCCTACGAGCAGTACTTC.

This clone was observed once. The chain has TRBV28 and TRBJ2-1; D unclear. Germline CDR1 MDHEN, CDR2 SYDVKM. CDR3 size: 14 residues. V lost 6 bases to trimming and J lost 3 bases, with 12 bases between them. The CDR3 spells CASSLFANYNEQFF. The CDR3 nucleotides are TGTGCCAGCAGCCTGTTCGCCAACTACAATGAGCAGTTCTTC.

The chain couples TRBV4-3 to TRBJ2-1; the match to TRBD2 covers 11 bases. CDR3 length equals 22 residues. CDR1 LGHNA and CDR2 YSLEER come from the germline V gene. V lost 4 bases to trimming and J lost 0 bases; unmatched junction nucleotides: 20. In DNA form, the CDR3 reads TGCGCCAGCAGCCTCTACGGGACAGAGGGACTAGCGGTTACGAGCTCCTACAATGAGCAGTTCTTC. Protein sequence: CASSLYGTEGLAVTSSYNEQFF.

The DNA for the CDR3 is TGTGCCAGCAGCCCCGGAAGTGACATAGGCGAGCAGTACTTC. Translating gives CASSPGSDIGEQYF. The rearrangement joins TRBV7-3 to TRBJ2-7; the D is unclear. V was pared by 5 bases and J by 6 bases, with 17 bases between. The CDR3 totals 14 residues. CDR1 SGHTA and CDR2 FQGTGA come from the germline V gene.

In its sample, this clone was seen a few times. This chain connects TRBV5-1 to TRBJ2-7; 10 positions match TRBD1. CDR1 is SGHRS, CDR2 YFSETQ, per germline. This CDR3 is built from 14 residues. J was trimmed by 7 bases and V by 4 bases; bases with no gene match: 8. The CDR3 is CASSRGTGDFEQYF. The CDR3 nucleotides read TGCGCCAGCAGCCGGGGGACAGGGGACTTTGAGCAGTACTTC.

The genes are TRBV6-7 and TRBJ2-7; 10 nucleotides align to TRBD2. TRBV6-7 belongs to the ORF category, with a function that is uncertain. CDR3 length equals 18 residues. Trimming at V came to 5 bases and at J to 1 base, leaving 14 bases not matched to a gene. Here the CDR3 reads CASSPPGLAPPGSYEQYF. As DNA, the CDR3 is TGTGCCAGCAGTCCTCCGGGACTAGCGCCCCCCGGATCCTACGAGCAGTACTTC.

This chain links TRBV9 with TRBJ1-3; the D gene is possibly TRBD1 (5 bases). The CDR3 contains 15 residues. Germline lookup yields CDR1 SGDLS and CDR2 YYNGEE. V dropped 3 bases and J dropped 0 bases, with 10 bases sitting between them. CDR3 coding DNA: TGTGCCAGCAGCGCCAGGGCCATCTCTGGAAACACCATATATTTT. Residues: CASSARAISGNTIYF.

V usage is TRBV29-1 and J usage is TRBJ2-7; 7 bases line up with TRBD1. Germline trimming cut 7 bases from V and 3 bases from J; bases unmatched to any gene: 6. The CDR3 sequence is 12 residues long. Germline values: CDR1 SQVTM, CDR2 ANQGSEA. The DNA of the CDR3 is TGCAGCGCAAACAGGGGAAACTACGAGCAGTACTTC. Translation gives CSANRGNYEQYF.

The V gene is TRBV19, the J gene TRBJ2-7, with no clear D. The CDR3 totals 13 residues. The germline gives CDR1 LNHDA, CDR2 SQIVND (reference sequence). Trimming took 4 bases from V and 6 from J, leaving 13 bases between them. As DNA, the CDR3 is TGTGCCAGTAGTAAGGCCCGGATGGGCGAGCAGTACTTC. Amino acid sequence: CASSKARMGEQYF.